This T cell receptor beta chain was retrieved from a study of regulatory T cells in long-lasting Graves disease. Noted time point: newly diagnosed GD, antithyroid drugs for less than 3 months. From RNA extracted from PBMCs, the TCR library was made. This clonotype has a count of ten or more. What it recognizes is unknown. The CDR3 contains 13 residues. Trimming removed 1 base at V and 5 bases at J, with 9 bases between. The germline V gene encodes CDR1 GTSNPN and CDR2 SVGIG (reference sequence). Libraries of TCR beta came from iRepertoire HTBI primers plus Arm-PCR of CDR3 regions. TCRdb re-called the multiplex PCR reads through MiXCR, storing one row per CDR3 protein. The sample contains hundreds of thousands of distinct CDR3 sequences, 16% of which appear only once. Study-wide results and limits: Persistent disease was associated with favored TRBV28 usage and with favored use of TRBJ1-2 and TRBJ2-5. Sharing of public clonotypes was greater in persistent patients (2,741) than in new patients (roughly 880). The small sample size may have reduced accuracy.

The sample was also linked to a second study, of T cells in Graves' hyperthyroidism and ophthalmopathy. That paper states: In the first-round RT-PCR of the TCR CDR3, the HTBI primer set was used.

The specimen comprised peripheral blood mononuclear cells (PBMCs), sampled at new diagnosis, from a patient treated with antithyroid drugs. The receptor was isolated from a man aged 40-49 years with Graves disease. The chain joins TRBV30 to TRBJ1-5, with a possible D match to TRBD1 (6 bases). The CDR3 sequence: CAWSARGDQPQHF. CDR3 nucleotides: TGTGCCTGGAGTGCTAGGGGGGATCAGCCCCAGCATTTT. The whole variable domain, remainder taken from reference TRBV30 and TRBJ1-5, is SQTIHQWPATLVQPVGSPLSLECTVEGTSNPNLYWYRQAAGRGLQLLFYSVGIGQISSEVPQNLSASRPQDRQFILSSKKLLLSDSGFYLCAWSARGDQPQHFGDGTRLSIL.